This T cell receptor (beta chain) was recovered during a study of shared clonotypes between healthy human individuals. A note on this clone: Its antigen is unknown.

The CDR3 totals 14 residues. Germline-derived CDR1 and CDR2 are MDHEN and SYDVKM. With V trimmed by 5 bases and J by 6 bases, 9 bases remained unmatched. Study outcomes and limitations: In contrast to clonotypes shared by all four donors, non-shared clonotypes had lower generation probabilities. Clonotype sharing across a few donors was observed for roughly 5% of naive CD4 clonotypes.

Assay used: immunoSEQ multiplex PCR; TCRdb lists only in-frame clones, some missing. This table holds roughly 2,500,000 clones, 80% to 95% found once. The chain recombines TRBV28 with TRBJ2-7, with 8 bases lining up with TRBD1. The sample was naive CD4+ T cells from PBMCs. Subset described: CD45RA+ positively selected. The sequence was obtained from a man between 18 and 35 years old in good health. Some clones in this sample may be carry-over from other donors' samples. CDR3 in DNA: TGTGCCAGCAGTCCCCGGACAGGGTCGTTCGAGCAGTACTTC. Residues: CASSPRTGSFEQYF.